Listed here are 25 T cell receptor beta chains from one sample, sequenced in a study of identical twins. TCRdb reanalysed the 5' RACE reads using MiXCR and keeps one entry per CDR3 protein. The data contain about 810,000 distinct CDR3 sequences, 12% of them singletons. These data also formed part of another study, on yellow fever vaccine responses in identical twins.

The sequencing sample was made of PBMCs. These receptors were obtained from a woman between 18 and 29 years old in good health.

This clonotype was recorded many times. V gene TRBV2 combines with J gene TRBJ2-5, with TRBD2 identical over 8 bases. Germline loops: CDR1 SNHLY, CDR2 FYNNEI. The CDR3 sequence is 13 residues long. Losses at the gene ends were 10 bases for V and 5 bases for J; bases not matched to a gene: 9. The CDR3 bases are TGTGCCAACTCGGGACTAGTCGAGGAGACCCAGTACTTC. As protein: CANSGLVEETQYF.

The V gene is TRBV6-4, the J gene TRBJ2-1; D uncertain. CDR1 is MRHNA, CDR2 SNTAGT, per germline. The ends were cut back, 0 bases at V and 13 bases at J, with 13 bases in the middle. The CDR3 has 13 residues. The CDR3 sequence is CASSDSESSSQFF. CDR3 nucleotide sequence: TGTGCCAGCAGTGACTCGGAGAGTAGCTCACAGTTCTTC.

This rearrangement joins TRBV27 to TRBJ2-3; D may be TRBD2 (5 bases). This CDR3 is built from 13 residues. Germline V CDR1 and CDR2: MNHEY, SMNVEV (reference sequence). With 6 bases removed from V and 2 bases from J, the gap between germline ends came to 9 bases. Here the CDR3 DNA reads TGTGCCAGCAGACTCGGGAACACAGATACGCAGTATTTT. Its translation is CASRLGNTDTQYF.

This clonotype occurred a few times. The chain uses TRBV7-2 and TRBJ2-5, with D uncertain. V was pared by 7 bases and J by 13 bases, with 22 bases between. Germline V gene lookup returns CDR1 SGHTA and CDR2 FQGNSA. CDR3 length: 13 residues. In DNA, the CDR3 is TGTGCCAGCAAACTCGCTGCAGACTTGAGACCGTACTTC. Its protein product is CASKLAADLRPYF. Supplemented by reference TRBV7-2 and TRBJ2-5, the full variable domain reads GAGVSQSPSNKVTEKGKDVELRCDPISGHTALYWYRQSLGQGLEFLIYFQGNSAPDKSGLPSDRFSAERTGGSVSTLTIQRTQQEDSAVYLCASKLAADLRPYFGPGTRLLVL.

This clonotype was counted a few times. Here the CDR3 DNA reads TGTGCCAGCAGCCCCATGGGGCAAGCTGAAGCTTTCTTT. Translation gives CASSPMGQAEAFF. The chain combines TRBV5-6 with TRBJ1-1, with D tentatively TRBD1 (5 bases). Trimming took 4 bases from V and 6 from J, leaving 13 bases between them. Germline loops: CDR1 SGHDT, CDR2 YYEEEE. The CDR3 totals 13 residues.

There are many counts of this clonotype. The genes are TRBV15 and TRBJ2-3; possibly TRBD1 for D (5 bases). The V and J ends lost 4 bases and 8 bases respectively, with 22 bases between them. The CDR3 extends over 16 amino acids. Germline V CDR1 and CDR2: LNHNV, YYDKDF (reference sequence). As DNA, the CDR3 is TGTGCCACCAGCATCCGCACCGGACAAGCGACACTTACGCAGTATTTT. It specifies CATSIRTGQATLTQYF. The complete variable domain, with remaining parts taken from reference TRBV15 and TRBJ2-3, reads DAMVIQNPRYQVTQFGKPVTLSCSQTLNHNVMYWYQQKSSQAPKLLFHYYDKDFNNEADTPDNFQSRRPNTSFCFLDIRSPGLGDTAMYLCATSIRTGQATLTQYFGPGTRLTVL.

In its sample, this clonotype was seen a few times. The chain carries TRBV10-3 and TRBJ2-7; 9 positions agree with TRBD2. V lost 6 bases, J lost 0 bases, and 9 bases stayed unmatched. The CDR3 has 16 amino acids. CDR1 ENHRY and CDR2 SYGVKD come from the germline V gene. CDR3 in DNA: TGTGCCATCAGAGACACAGTAGCGGGGGCCTCCTACGAGCAGTACTTC. Protein product: CAIRDTVAGASYEQYF.

This clonotype was seen a few times. The V call is TRBV20-1, the J call TRBJ2-7; D ambiguous. Trimming shortened V by 4 bases and J by 4 bases, and 17 bases separated the two germline ends. The V gene's germline CDR1 is DFQATT and CDR2 SNEGSKA (reference sequence). CDR3 length equals 14 residues. The CDR3 sequence is CSATGGQTVYEQYF. Here the CDR3 DNA reads TGCAGTGCTACTGGCGGCCAGACGGTGTACGAGCAGTACTTC.

This clonotype was found many times. V usage is TRBV27 and J usage is TRBJ2-7; D is undetermined. Germline assignment: CDR1 MNHEY and CDR2 SMNVEV (reference sequence). The CDR3 totals 13 residues. Between the trimmed V and J ends, which lost 5 bases and 4 bases, there was a span of 12 bases. The CDR3 spells CASSASLFYEQYF. CDR3 sequence (DNA): TGTGCCAGCAGTGCCTCCTTATTTTACGAGCAGTACTTC.

This rearrangement joins TRBV27 to TRBJ2-7, with D possibly matching TRBD1 (5 bases). The germline V and J ends were trimmed by 2 bases and 7 bases, with 12 bases remaining between them. The CDR3 spans 13 residues. Germline-derived CDR1 and CDR2 are MNHEY and SMNVEV (reference sequence). In DNA, the CDR3 is TGTGCCAGCAGTTTAAAAGGGGCCGGGGAGCAGTACGTC. This translates into CASSLKGAGEQYV.

The chain carries TRBV20-1 and TRBJ2-4; D unresolved. Germline V CDR1 and CDR2: DFQATT, SNEGSKA (reference sequence). V gave up 3 bases and J gave up 2 bases, with 8 bases separating them. The CDR3 contains 13 residues. The CDR3 is CSASTPTKNIQYF. The CDR3, as DNA: TGCAGTGCTAGCACGCCAACCAAAAACATTCAGTACTTC.

This clonotype showed up just a few times. The V call is TRBV25-1, the J call TRBJ1-1; D gene ambiguous. CDR1 is MGHDK and CDR2 is SYGVNS in the germline V gene. V dropped 0 bases and J dropped 0 bases, with 8 bases sitting between them. This CDR3 is 15 amino acids long. The CDR3 nucleotides are TGTGCCAGCAGTGAATATAAAGCAATGAACACTGAAGCTTTCTTT. As protein: CASSEYKAMNTEAFF.

This clonotype has just a few counts. This chain joins TRBV12-3 or TRBV12-4 and TRBJ2-7; the D is unclear. The CDR3 length is 9 residues. V shed 8 bases and J shed 5 bases, with 4 bases lying between them. Written as DNA, the CDR3 is TGTGCCAGCCTGCACGAGCAGTACGTC. Amino acids: CASLHEQYV.

This chain connects TRBV6-1 to TRBJ1-2, with D possibly being TRBD1 (6 bases). Trimming left V 6 bases short and J 4 bases short, with 12 bases between. Germline values: CDR1 MNHNS, CDR2 SASEGT. This CDR3 has 13 amino acids. The CDR3 region is CASSPRGFYGYTF. DNA of the CDR3: TGTGCCAGCAGCCCAAGGGGGTTCTATGGCTACACCTTC.

This clonotype was seen a few times. J is TRBJ2-7 and V is TRBV29-1, with 9 positions matching TRBD1. The CDR3 has 13 amino acids. V shed 7 bases, J shed 7 bases, and the junction held 11 bases outside the gene matches. Germline V gene sequence: CDR1 SQVTM, CDR2 ANQGSEA. The CDR3 DNA follows: TGCAGCGCCGAACATGGGACAGGGCGTGAGCAGTACTTC. Encoded protein: CSAEHGTGREQYF.

This clonotype has only a few counts. The V and J genes are TRBV20-1 and TRBJ2-5, with 10 nucleotides matching TRBD1. This CDR3 region has 15 residues. The J segment lost 4 bases and the V segment lost 3 bases, leaving 8 bases of the junction unmatched. Germline lookup yields CDR1 DFQATT and CDR2 SNEGSKA (reference sequence). DNA for the CDR3: TGCAGTGCTAGCCGGCGGACAGGGGGTGGAGAGACCCAGTACTTC. Translation: CSASRRTGGGETQYF.

V is TRBV24-1 and J is TRBJ2-5, with 13 bases lining up with TRBD2. CDR1 and CDR2 from the germline V gene are KGHDR and SFDVKD. J lost 2 bases, V lost 3 bases, and 14 bases had no gene match. This CDR3 region has 20 residues. The chain's CDR3 is CATSDPRTSGRGIGQETQYF. As DNA, the CDR3 is TGTGCCACCAGTGATCCCCGGACTAGCGGGAGAGGAATAGGACAAGAGACCCAGTACTTC.

This chain joins TRBV11-1 and TRBJ2-1, with a tentative D call TRBD1 (6 bases). Germline CDR1 is SGHAT and CDR2 is FQDESV (reference sequence). Trimming shortened V by 4 bases and J by 1 base, and 14 bases separated the two germline ends. The CDR3 loop spans 16 amino acids. CDR3 DNA sequence: TGTGCCAGCAGCTCGCCGACAGGTTCTTCCTACAATGAGCAGTTCTTC. Its translation: CASSSPTGSSYNEQFF. The full variable domain, its missing parts supplied by reference TRBV11-1 and TRBJ2-1, is EAEVAQSPRYKITEKSQAVAFWCDPISGHATLYWYRQILGQGPELLVQFQDESVVDDSQLPKDRFSAERLKGVDSTLKIQPAELGDSAMYLCASSSPTGSSYNEQFFGPGTRLTVL.

The chain employs TRBV11-1 and TRBJ2-1; TRBD2 matches at 12 bases. Germline loops: CDR1 SGHAT, CDR2 FQDESV (reference sequence). The CDR3 has 15 amino acids. Germline trimming cut 5 bases from V and 6 bases from J; bases unmatched to any gene: 5. CDR3 region: CASSDLAGGGNEQFF. The DNA for the CDR3 is TGTGCCAGCAGCGATCTAGCGGGGGGGGGCAATGAGCAGTTCTTC.

This clonotype was seen many times. J is TRBJ2-7 and V is TRBV10-3; TRBD1 is a possible D gene (5 bases). The CDR3 consists of 14 residues. Germline CDR1 reads ENHRY; CDR2 reads SYGVKD. The V and J ends lost 0 bases and 1 base respectively, with 7 bases between them. Here the CDR3 reads CAISESDMSYEQYF. For the CDR3, the DNA is TGTGCCATCAGTGAGTCGGACATGTCCTACGAGCAGTACTTC.

The chain couples TRBV20-1 to TRBJ1-4; 10 nucleotides align to TRBD1. The CDR3 contains 16 residues. Germline trimming cut 5 bases from V and 1 base from J; bases unmatched to any gene: 7. CDR1 is DFQATT, CDR2 SNEGSKA, per germline (reference sequence). For the CDR3, the DNA is TGCAGTGCTCCGGGACAGGGGACCGTAACTAATGAAAAACTGTTTTTT. This sequence encodes CSAPGQGTVTNEKLFF.

This clonotype has ten or more counts. V usage is TRBV12-3 or TRBV12-4 and J usage is TRBJ1-5, with 7 positions matching TRBD1. This CDR3 is 13 amino acids long. Losses at the gene ends were 6 bases for V and 6 bases for J; bases not matched to a gene: 5. For the CDR3, the DNA is TGTGCCAGCAGACTGACAGGGTTTCAGCCCCAGCATTTT. Residues: CASRLTGFQPQHF.

This clonotype appeared a few times. The V call is TRBV7-2, the J call TRBJ1-1; unclear D gene. The CDR3 covers 16 residues. CDR1 is SGHTA, CDR2 FQGNSA, per germline. V lost 5 bases, J lost 2 bases, and 18 bases lay in between. The DNA for the CDR3 is TGTGCCAGCAGCCCTACACCGGGGATGGGCAACACTGAAGCTTTCTTT. Translated, it gives CASSPTPGMGNTEAFF.

This clonotype was found many times. V is TRBV12-3 or TRBV12-4 and J is TRBJ2-1; 9 positions agree with TRBD1. With V trimmed by 3 bases and J by 5 bases, 8 bases remained unmatched. CDR3 length: 16 amino acids. DNA for the CDR3: TGTGCCAGCAGTTTCACCGGGACAGGGAGTGACAATGAGCAGTTCTTC. This codes for CASSFTGTGSDNEQFF.

In this sample, this clonotype turned up a few times. The rearrangement joins TRBV24-1 to TRBJ2-2; D is unresolved. Germline CDR1 is KGHDR and CDR2 is SFDVKD. CDR3 length: 12 amino acids. Trimming took off 1 base at V and 7 bases at J, with 3 bases between the two ends. The CDR3 sequence is CATSDFFGELFF. The CDR3 coding sequence is TGTGCCACCAGTGATTTTTTCGGGGAGCTGTTTTTT.